The 7 T cell receptor beta chains below all came from one sample that was sequenced in a study of blood T cells in healthy people across ages. A sample-barcoded 5' primer and a J-beta primer mix were used in a second PCR of roughly 7 to 11 cycles. Each CDR3 protein gets one entry after TCRdb re-called the 5' RACE reads with MiXCR. The sample holds about 760,000 distinct CDR3 sequences, roughly 25% seen once. These data also formed part of another study, on T cells of mothers and their children.

The sequencing sample was made of blood. All receptors derive from a boy aged 5-17 years in good health.

V usage is TRBV6-2 or TRBV6-3 and J usage is TRBJ2-7; D remains unclear. The V end was cut by 2 bases, the J end by 3 bases, with 5 bases between. This CDR3 is 12 amino acids long. Germline V gene lookup returns CDR1 MNHEY and CDR2 SVGEGT. In DNA, the CDR3 is TGTGCCAGCAGTTACCTCCGCTACGAGCAGTACTTC. Translating gives CASSYLRYEQYF.

In this sample, this clonotype turned up a few times. V and J are TRBV9 and TRBJ2-3, with D tentatively TRBD1 (6 bases). Trimming cost V 0 bases and J 6 bases, with 11 bases left between them. Germline loops: CDR1 SGDLS, CDR2 YYNGEE. CDR3 length equals 14 residues. CDR3 region: CASSVGGGPDTQYF. As DNA, the CDR3 is TGTGCCAGCAGCGTAGGTGGGGGCCCGGATACGCAGTATTTT. The full variable domain, its missing parts supplied by reference TRBV9 and TRBJ2-3, is DSGVTQTPKHLITATGQRVTLRCSPRSGDLSVYWYQQSLDQGLQFLIQYYNGEERAKGNILERFSAQQFPDLHSELNLSSLELGDSALYFCASSVGGGPDTQYFGPGTRLTVL.

This clonotype was recorded a few times. V is TRBV12-3 or TRBV12-4 and J is TRBJ1-1; D is uncertain. Trimming cost V 5 bases and J 1 base, with 11 bases left between them. CDR3 size: 14 residues. The CDR3 protein is CASSTPDPNTEAFF. The CDR3 DNA follows: TGTGCCAGCAGTACCCCGGACCCGAACACTGAAGCTTTCTTT.

This clonotype has more than one count but fewer than ten. This rearrangement joins TRBV11-1 to TRBJ2-5; D is unclear. V lost 4 bases and J 1 base, leaving 7 bases between the germline ends. Germline assignment: CDR1 SGHAT and CDR2 FQDESV (reference sequence). The CDR3 covers 13 residues. CDR3 loop: CASSSTVQETQYF. CDR3 DNA: TGTGCCAGCAGCTCCACAGTCCAAGAGACCCAGTACTTC.

This clonotype came up a few times. The chain has TRBV20-1 and TRBJ2-3; 7 bases map to TRBD1. The CDR3 is made up of 11 amino acids. Germline loops: CDR1 DFQATT, CDR2 SNEGSKA (reference sequence). The CDR3 here is CSEQGRDTQYF. In nucleotides, the CDR3 is TGCAGCGAACAGGGGCGGGATACGCAGTATTTT.

This clonotype appeared a few times. The junction differs from germline at one of its ends, possibly a read error. The CDR3 is CAGSLAGTGDQETQYF. The CDR3 DNA follows: TGTGCCGGCAGCTTAGCCGGGACAGGGGATCAAGAGACCCAGTACTTC. The chain links TRBV13 to TRBJ2-5; 10 nucleotides match TRBD1. Germline loops: CDR1 PRHDT, CDR2 FYEKMQ (reference sequence). The CDR3 covers 16 residues.

The chain joins TRBV10-3 to TRBJ1-1, with TRBD1 matching 8 bases. CDR1 ENHRY and CDR2 SYGVKD come from the germline V gene. This CDR3 is built from 14 residues. The CDR3 protein is CASAQLTGGTEAFF. In nucleotides, the CDR3 is TGTGCATCAGCCCAACTTACAGGGGGGACTGAAGCTTTCTTT.